This TCR beta chain was documented in a study of identical twins. This clonotype was counted ten times or more. Via MiXCR, TCRdb re-called the 5' RACE reads, giving one row per CDR3 protein. This table holds some 190,000 distinct CDR3 sequences, more than 15% found once. CDR1 is MNHNS and CDR2 is SASEGT in the germline V gene. CDR3 length: 15 residues. Losses at the gene ends were 5 bases for V and 0 bases for J; bases not matched to a gene: 3. These same records also appear under a second study, on T cells expressing NK-cell markers.

The sequenced sample consisted of CD8+ T cells sorted from blood. This chain connects TRBV6-1 to TRBJ2-7, with 11 bases that match TRBD2. The TCR comes from a woman between 18 and 29 years old in good health. CDR3 coding DNA: TGTGCCAGCAGTCCTAGCGGGAGGCCCTCCTACGAGCAGTACTTC. It specifies CASSPSGRPSYEQYF.